These T cell receptor beta chains were read from a single sample in a study of shared clonotypes between healthy human individuals. The table came from immunoSEQ multiplex PCR; TCRdb's copy has only in-frame clones and leaves some out. The data show about 1.1 million clones, roughly 77% seen once. Sequencing was carried out using memory CD4+ T cells from PBMCs. The receptors were gathered from a man between 18 and 35 years old in good health. Some clones in this sample may be carry-over from other donors' samples. The CDR3 runs from the conserved cysteine through the conserved F or W. Fields, in order: V gene, clone size, J gene, CDR3 protein. Rows give clone size only sometimes, using once, few, many, or a class for an expanded clone.

TRBV18	NA	TRBJ1-1	CASSGGMNTEAFF
TRBV5-1	NA	TRBJ2-1	CASSSATSYYEQFF
TRBV7-7	NA	TRBJ2-2	CASSRVNTGELFF
TRBV6-4	NA	TRBJ1-4	CASSTDRGNEKLFF
TRBV27	NA	TRBJ2-7	CASSLSGGVSYEQYF
TRBV19	few	TRBJ1-1	CASSRSSRGLPEAFF
TRBV5-1	NA	TRBJ2-7	CASSLRTSGSYEQYF
TRBV28	once	TRBJ1-5	CASSLDSTNQPQHF
TRBV30	NA	TRBJ1-4	CAWSVLRGDEKLFF
TRBV2	NA	TRBJ2-5	CASSGGQLYQETQYF
TRBV7-9	once	TRBJ2-5	CASSLWEAGGTQYF
TRBV15	once	TRBJ2-1	CATSRGGSRGTNEQFF
TRBV19	NA	TRBJ1-4	CASRNPGQGDEKLFF
TRBV5-4	NA	TRBJ1-2	CASSPGLNYGYTF
TRBV2	NA	TRBJ1-1	CASSRSDRPGTEAFF
TRBV9	few	TRBJ2-4	CASSVGLQNIQYF
TRBV28	NA	TRBJ2-2	CASSPNRWGSPSGELFF
TRBV5-1	NA	TRBJ2-5	CASSWGSETQYF
TRBV2	NA	TRBJ2-3	CASSESASWLDTQYF
TRBV19	NA	TRBJ2-3	CASSAPGGYTDTQYF
TRBV9	few	TRBJ2-3	CASSVVGDTQYF
TRBV7-9	NA	TRBJ2-7	CASSSRSIRNSYEQYF
TRBV9	NA	TRBJ2-2	CASSTLDGPGELFF
TRBV27	NA	TRBJ1-4	CASSWQGDEKLFF
TRBV5-1	once	TRBJ2-1	CASSLEGLTYSYNEQFF
TRBV7-9	NA	TRBJ2-2	CASSLSGNTGELFF
TRBV19	NA	TRBJ2-2	CASSRDGGRSFTGELFF
TRBV25-1	once	TRBJ2-5	CASSEGGRETQYF
TRBV7-9	NA	TRBJ2-1	CASSRMGGYNEQFF
TRBV19	NA	TRBJ1-1	CASSVMGQGGEAFF
TRBV11-2	NA	TRBJ2-2	CASSYRVWDTGELFF
TRBV9	NA	TRBJ2-1	CASSVAQQTQNEQFF
TRBV6-5	NA	TRBJ1-2	CASSYSPDRGDGYTF
TRBV7-2	once	TRBJ1-2	CASSYFGTGYYGYTF
TRBV18	NA	TRBJ1-5	CASSPGVPSNQPQHF
TRBV5-1	NA	TRBJ2-6	CASNTGAGANVLTF
TRBV7-3	NA	TRBJ2-5	CASSLSRQSKETQYF
TRBV18	NA	TRBJ2-7	CASSPYPGQGNYEQYF
TRBV12-1	once	TRBJ2-1	CASSSSGAGGPSTEQFF
TRBV11-3	NA	TRBJ2-7	CASSLSGRREYEQYF
TRBV6-1	NA	TRBJ1-1	CASRRTENTEAFF
TRBV27	NA	TRBJ2-1	CASSPVAGGYNEQFF
TRBV6-4	NA	TRBJ2-7	CASCVVQYF
TRBV30	NA	TRBJ1-2	CAWTSGVYNYGYTF
TRBV2	few	TRBJ1-1	CASRRGTANTEAFF
TRBV7-8	NA	TRBJ2-5	CASSLVIGIRPRGETQYF
TRBV29-1	NA	TRBJ1-3	CSAVKGTVSGNTIYF
TRBV2	many	TRBJ2-1	CASSLGDEQFF